The 23 T cell receptor beta chains reported below all come from one sample, sequenced in a study of high-grade serous ovarian cancer treatment subgroups. The data were produced by immunoSEQ multiplex PCR, yet TCRdb's version contains in-frame clones alone and is incomplete. In the table there are about 9,100 clones, approximately 91% of which are singletons. Tumor samples were taken before definitive surgery or chemotherapy. The sample was tumor tissue. These receptors originate from a human donor with high-grade serous ovarian cancer.

The chain has TRBV5-5 and TRBJ1-1; D uncertain. The CDR3 spans 13 residues. V lost 5 bases to trimming and J lost 1 base, with 9 bases between them. Germline CDR1 is SGHKS and CDR2 is YYEKEE (reference sequence). CDR3 in DNA: TGTGCCAGCAGTTCAACAGAGAACACTGAAGCTTTCTTT. Encoded protein: CASSSTENTEAFF.

The chain employs TRBV29-1 and TRBJ2-2; D may correspond to TRBD1 or TRBD2 (6 bases each). CDR3 size: 19 residues. Germline V gene lookup returns CDR1 SQVTM and CDR2 ANQGSEA. Between the trimmed V and J ends, which lost 5 bases and 4 bases, there was a span of 29 bases. This chain's CDR3 is CSVHRETRGSQGGTGELFF. CDR3 coding DNA: TGCAGCGTTCACAGGGAGACTAGGGGGTCCCAGGGTGGCACCGGGGAGCTGTTTTTT.

The chain couples TRBV4-1 to TRBJ2-7, with D unresolved. Germline V CDR1 and CDR2: MGHRA, YSYEKL. The V gene lost 0 bases and the J gene lost 2 bases, with 20 bases spanning the gap. CDR3 length equals 18 residues. This chain's CDR3 is CASSQEESSSGRAYEQYF. In DNA form, the CDR3 reads TGCGCCAGCAGCCAAGAAGAATCCAGTTCGGGTCGAGCCTACGAGCAGTACTTC.

This clone showed up just once. The V gene is TRBV28, the J gene TRBJ1-6; TRBD1 might be the D (6 bases). The CDR3 covers 16 residues. Germline CDR1 and CDR2: MDHEN and SYDVKM. Trimming stripped 7 bases from V and 6 bases from J, with 19 bases between. The DNA of the CDR3 is TGTGCCAGCACTTCTGGGGGGCCCCCTCTTAATTCACCCCTCCACTTT. Its translation is CASTSGGPPLNSPLHF.

The chain has TRBV10-3 and TRBJ1-1; possible D gene TRBD1, 5 bases. The CDR3 contains 16 residues. The V end lost 5 bases, the J end lost 3 bases, and 19 bases lay between the germline ends. Per germline, CDR1 ENHRY and CDR2 SYGVKD. CDR3 region: CAISIVRGAVDTEAFF. The CDR3 DNA follows: TGTGCCATCAGTATCGTAAGAGGGGCGGTGGACACTGAAGCTTTCTTT.

The rearrangement links TRBV28 to TRBJ2-7; 10 bases match TRBD1. Germline loops: CDR1 MDHEN, CDR2 SYDVKM. The CDR3 sequence is 16 residues long. Losses at the gene ends were 6 bases for V and 5 bases for J; bases not matched to a gene: 13. Here the CDR3 DNA reads TGTGCCAGCAGAATACCAGACAGGGGGCGTGTTCACGAGCAGTACTTC. Translating gives CASRIPDRGRVHEQYF.

J is TRBJ1-2 and V is TRBV2; D is uncertain. The V gene lost 2 bases and the J gene lost 2 bases, with 12 bases spanning the gap. Per the germline V gene, CDR1 is SNHLY and CDR2 is FYNNEI. The CDR3 has 15 residues. CDR3 coding DNA: TGTGCCAGCAGTGAATTGCGGGGTCGGAACTATGGCTACACCTTC. Translation gives CASSELRGRNYGYTF.

The chain combines TRBV9 with TRBJ1-3; D is uncertain. The germline gives CDR1 SGDLS, CDR2 YYNGEE. Trimming stripped 0 bases from V and 0 bases from J, with 10 bases between. This CDR3 is built from 16 residues. CDR3 sequence (DNA): TGTGCCAGCAGCGTAGACGAGGAGGGCTCTGGAAACACCATATATTTT. It yields the protein CASSVDEEGSGNTIYF.

This chain joins TRBV11-1 and TRBJ2-3, with D tentatively TRBD2 (5 bases). The CDR3 is 11 amino acids. Germline CDR1 reads SGHAT; CDR2 reads FQDESV (reference sequence). V lost 7 bases and J 6 bases, leaving 8 bases between the germline ends. CDR3 bases: TGTGCCAGCAAGTCGGGGGATACGCAGTATTTT. Translation: CASKSGDTQYF.

The CDR3 is CASSLAGADWAYFYEQYF. The CDR3 bases are TGTGCCAGCAGCCTGGCGGGTGCGGACTGGGCGTACTTCTACGAGCAGTACTTC. The V and J genes are TRBV5-6 and TRBJ2-7; D may be TRBD2 (5 bases). CDR1 and CDR2 (germline): SGHDT, YYEEEE. The CDR3 has 18 residues. With 4 bases removed from V and 3 bases from J, the gap between germline ends came to 26 bases.

The chain has TRBV7-9 and TRBJ2-1, with D possibly matching TRBD2 (5 bases). This CDR3 is 14 amino acids long. V was shortened by 1 base and J by 9 bases, with 13 bases between the two germline ends. CDR1 and CDR2 from the germline V gene are SEHNR and FQNEAQ (reference sequence). DNA of the CDR3: TGTGCCAGCAGCTTAGGAAACACTAGGACTGAGCAGTTCTTC. Its translation: CASSLGNTRTEQFF.

The sample holds one count of this clone. The chain carries TRBV7-3 and TRBJ2-1; D is possibly TRBD2 (6 bases). CDR3 length: 15 amino acids. The V end lost 5 bases, the J end lost 8 bases, and 19 bases lay between the germline ends. The germline V gene has CDR1 SGHTA and CDR2 FQGTGA. CDR3 in DNA: TGTGCCAGCAGCCAACCTGGGAGGTTCGGCGATGAGCAGTTCTTC. Amino acids: CASSQPGRFGDEQFF.

The chain carries TRBV25-1 and TRBJ2-7; no definite D call. Deletions cut 2 bases from V and 3 bases from J, with 2 bases between. CDR3 length: 11 amino acids. The germline V gene encodes CDR1 MGHDK and CDR2 SYGVNS. The CDR3 nucleotides are TGTGCCAGCAGTGAAAACTACGAGCAGTACTTC. Residues: CASSENYEQYF.

The chain has TRBV6-6 and TRBJ2-7, with a tentative D call TRBD1 (6 bases). This CDR3 has 16 amino acids. Looked up from germline, CDR1 is MNHNY and CDR2 is SVGAGI (reference sequence). V was trimmed by 6 bases and J by 0 bases, leaving 18 bases between them. The CDR3 DNA reads TGTGCCAGCAGGCCTATGACCGGGACAAACTCCTACGAGCAGTACTTC. It codes for CASRPMTGTNSYEQYF.

The rearrangement joins TRBV5-1 to TRBJ2-5; 10 bases map to TRBD2. Trimming at V came to 1 base and at J to 2 bases, leaving 2 bases not matched to a gene. The germline CDR1 and CDR2 sequences are SGHRS and YFSETQ. The CDR3 length is 15 residues. In DNA form, the CDR3 reads TGCGCCAGCAGCTTGCTAGCGGGGGTTCAAGAGACCCAGTACTTC. Its protein is CASSLLAGVQETQYF.

DNA of the CDR3: TGTGCCAGCAGCCCAATTAATCTCAAGGAGACCCAGTACTTC. Its translation: CASSPINLKETQYF. The chain couples TRBV5-6 to TRBJ2-5; D gene ambiguous. Germline V gene sequence: CDR1 SGHDT, CDR2 YYEEEE. V shed 4 bases and J shed 5 bases, with 15 bases lying between them. The CDR3 length is 14 residues.

This sequence joins TRBV2 and TRBJ2-1, with D possibly being TRBD1 or TRBD2 (5 bases each). V was pared by 8 bases and J by 0 bases, with 8 bases between. CDR1 is SNHLY and CDR2 is FYNNEI in the germline V gene. The CDR3 runs to 13 residues. This CDR3 is CASGGDSYNEQFF. The CDR3 nucleotides read TGTGCCAGCGGGGGAGACTCCTACAATGAGCAGTTCTTC.

The V and J genes are TRBV10-3 and TRBJ2-7; 7 nucleotides agree with TRBD2. CDR3 length equals 13 residues. CDR1 ENHRY and CDR2 SYGVKD come from the germline V gene. J was trimmed by 3 bases and V by 10 bases; bases with no gene match: 9. The CDR3 DNA follows: TGTGCCACGACAAGGGAGGGATACTACGAGCAGTACTTC. Its translation is CATTREGYYEQYF.

The chain employs TRBV27 and TRBJ2-7, with TRBD1 matching over 7 bases. The CDR3 is made up of 18 amino acids. Germline lookup yields CDR1 MNHEY and CDR2 SMNVEV (reference sequence). The V and J ends lost 2 bases and 3 bases, in that order; junction bases with no gene match: 16. The chain's CDR3 is CASSLPGTAYSLNYEQYF. The CDR3 nucleotides are TGTGCCAGCAGTTTACCCGGGACAGCATATAGTTTAAACTACGAGCAGTACTTC.

The rearrangement joins TRBV7-2 to TRBJ2-5; 9 bases fit TRBD2. Per germline, CDR1 SGHTA and CDR2 FQGNSA. This CDR3 contains 16 residues. The trim removed 2 bases at V and 4 bases at J, leaving 8 bases unmatched. The CDR3 DNA reads TGTGCCAGCAGCTTAAATGGCGGGAGGGCCGGAGAGACCCAGTACTTC. Amino acid sequence: CASSLNGGRAGETQYF.

The V call is TRBV6-5, the J call TRBJ2-1; no clear D gene. Per the germline V gene, CDR1 is MNHEY and CDR2 is SVGAGI. Trimming shortened V by 1 base and J by 0 bases, and 10 bases separated the two germline ends. CDR3 size: 16 residues. This CDR3 is CASSYFGASSYNEQFF. Written as DNA, the CDR3 is TGTGCCAGCAGTTACTTTGGAGCCAGCTCCTACAATGAGCAGTTCTTC.

This clone was found once. The chain employs TRBV2 and TRBJ2-1; 9 positions match TRBD1. Germline V gene lookup returns CDR1 SNHLY and CDR2 FYNNEI. CDR3 length: 14 residues. Unmatched junction bases numbered 9, after V lost 9 bases and J lost 6 bases. CDR3 coding DNA: TGTGCCAGTAACTGGGACAGGGCTTTCAATGAGCAGTTCTTC. Protein product: CASNWDRAFNEQFF.

The chain couples TRBV19 to TRBJ1-5; 7 bases are a match to TRBD1. The CDR3 extends over 19 amino acids. Germline CDR1 is LNHDA and CDR2 is SQIVND (reference sequence). The V segment lost 2 bases and the J segment 0 bases; nucleotides outside the gene matches: 13. CDR3 amino acids: CASSIYGGGGQTSNQPQHF. The DNA for the CDR3 is TGTGCCAGTAGTATATATGGGGGAGGGGGACAGACTAGCAATCAGCCCCAGCATTTT.